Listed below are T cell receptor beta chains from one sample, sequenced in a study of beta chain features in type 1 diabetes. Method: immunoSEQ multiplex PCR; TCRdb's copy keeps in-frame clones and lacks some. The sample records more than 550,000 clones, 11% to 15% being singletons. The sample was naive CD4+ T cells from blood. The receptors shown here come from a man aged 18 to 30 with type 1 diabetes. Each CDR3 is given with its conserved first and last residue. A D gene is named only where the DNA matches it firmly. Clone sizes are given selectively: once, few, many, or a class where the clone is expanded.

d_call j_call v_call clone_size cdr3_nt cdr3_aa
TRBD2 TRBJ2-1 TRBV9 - TGTGCCAGCAGCGTGGGACTAGCGGGAGAGTATGAGCAGTTCTTC CASSVGLAGEYEQFF
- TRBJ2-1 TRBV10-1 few TGCGCCAGCAGTGACGTTGTGACGAGCTCCTACAATGAGCAGTTCTTC CASSDVVTSSYNEQFF
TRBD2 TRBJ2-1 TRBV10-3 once TGTGCCATCAGGACCGCTAGCGGGGGGGCTAATGAGCAGTTCTTC CAIRTASGGANEQFF
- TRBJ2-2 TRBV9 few TGTGCCAGCAGCGTAGAGTCTACCGGGGAGCTGTTTTTT CASSVESTGELFF
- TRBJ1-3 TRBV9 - TGTGCCAGCAGCCCACAGAGGGGCCGGAACACCATATATTTT CASSPQRGRNTIYF
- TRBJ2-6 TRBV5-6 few TGTGCCAGCAGCCCCGTGGGGTCTGGGGCCAACGTCCTGACTTTC CASSPVGSGANVLTF
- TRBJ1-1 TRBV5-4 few TGTGCCAGCAGCTTGGGTGGTGTGGGAAACACTGAAGCTTTCTTT CASSLGGVGNTEAFF
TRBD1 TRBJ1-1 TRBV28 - TGTGCCAGCAGTTTAATGGGACAGCATGAAGCTTTCTTT CASSLMGQHEAFF
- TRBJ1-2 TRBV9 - TGTGCCAGCAGGTCTGCAGGGGTAATCTATGGCTACACCTTC CASRSAGVIYGYTF
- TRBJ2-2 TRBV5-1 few TGCGCCAGCCTCCAAGGAGGGTATCCCGGGGAGCTGTTTTTT CASLQGGYPGELFF
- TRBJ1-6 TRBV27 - TGTGCCAGCTCGAATTTGGGGTCACCCCTCCACTTT CASSNLGSPLHF
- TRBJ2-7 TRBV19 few TGTGCCAGTAGTATCCAGCTTCGCCCCTACGAGCAGTACTTC CASSIQLRPYEQYF
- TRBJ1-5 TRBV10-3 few TGTGCCATCAGTGTCCAGAACAATCAGCCCCAGCATTTT CAISVQNNQPQHF
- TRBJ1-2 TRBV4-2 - TGTGCCAGCAGCCAAGGTGTCTTGGCGTGGACTAACTATGGCTACACCTTC CASSQGVLAWTNYGYTF
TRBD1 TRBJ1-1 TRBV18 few TGTGCCAGCTCGCCGACAGGGTCCACTGAAGCTTTCTTT CASSPTGSTEAFF
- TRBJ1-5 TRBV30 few TGTGCCTGGAGTTTCACGGGGCCCCAGCATTTT CAWSFTGPQHF
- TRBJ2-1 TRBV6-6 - TGTGCCAGCCACCCCAGCGGGTCTTACAATGAGCAGTTCTTC CASHPSGSYNEQFF
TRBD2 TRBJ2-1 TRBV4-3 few TGCGCCAGCAGCCAAGGGCTAGCGGGGGTCTCCTACAATGAGCAGTTCTTC CASSQGLAGVSYNEQFF
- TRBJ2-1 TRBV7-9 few TGTGCCAGCAGCTTAGAGGTCAGGGGACAGTTCTTC CASSLEVRGQFF
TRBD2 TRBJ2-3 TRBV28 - TGTGCCAGTCGGTCTAGCGGGGGCCGGGATACGCAGTATTTT CASRSSGGRDTQYF
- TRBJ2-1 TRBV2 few TGTGCCAGCAGTGAATCCCCTTGGGATGAGCAGTTCTTC CASSESPWDEQFF
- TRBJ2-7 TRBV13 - TGTGCCAGCAGGAAAACAGGAGCCCTACCCTACGAGCAGTACTTC CASRKTGALPYEQYF
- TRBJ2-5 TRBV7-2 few TGTGCCAGCAGCCCAAAAGCGGAGACCCAGTACTTC CASSPKAETQYF
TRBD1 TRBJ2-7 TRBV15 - TGTGCCACCAGCAGTCGGACAGGGCTCGAGCAGTACTTC CATSSRTGLEQYF
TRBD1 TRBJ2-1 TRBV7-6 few TGTGCCAGCAGCTTAGACGCAGGGGGCTACAATGAGCAGTTCTTC CASSLDAGGYNEQFF
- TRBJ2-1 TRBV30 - TGTGCCTGGAGCCTCAGGCCGTACAATGAGCAGTTCTTC CAWSLRPYNEQFF
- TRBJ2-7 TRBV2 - TGTGCCAGCAGCGCAACTTGGCTAACCTACGAGCAGTACTTC CASSATWLTYEQYF
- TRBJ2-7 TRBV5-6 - TGTGCCAGCAGCCAGGGATATCCCGACCCCTACGAGCAGTACTTC CASSQGYPDPYEQYF
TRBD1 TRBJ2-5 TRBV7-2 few TGTGCCAGCAGCCCAGGACAGGGGGAGACCCAGTACTTC CASSPGQGETQYF
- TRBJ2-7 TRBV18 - TGTGCCAGCGGGGGACGGGAGACAGAGCAGTACTTC CASGGRETEQYF
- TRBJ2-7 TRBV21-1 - TGTGCCAGCAGCAAAGTCGGACTGACCCCCTACGAGCAGTACTTC CASSKVGLTPYEQYF
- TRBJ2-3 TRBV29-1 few TGCAGCGTTGAAGAGCCACGGACCCGCAGCACAGATACGCAGTATTTT CSVEEPRTRSTDTQYF
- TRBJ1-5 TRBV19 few TGTGCCAGTAGTATTAGGCAGTATCAGCCCCAGCATTTT CASSIRQYQPQHF
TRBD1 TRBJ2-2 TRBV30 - TGTGCCTGGAGGGGAAATAGGGACAGGGGAGACACCGGGGAGCTGTTTTTT CAWRGNRDRGDTGELFF
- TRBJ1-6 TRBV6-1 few TGTGCCAGCAGTGAACGGCATAATTCACCCCTCCACTTT CASSERHNSPLHF
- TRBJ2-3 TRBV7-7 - TGTGCTAGCAGCTTAAGCGTGGGTAGCACAGATACGCAGTATTTT CASSLSVGSTDTQYF
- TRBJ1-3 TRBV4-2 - TGTGCCAGCAGCCAAGGGGGGGGACCGCTAACCATATATTTT CASSQGGGPLTIYF
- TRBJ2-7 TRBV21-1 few TGTGCCAGCCGCTCCTGCTTACAGCCGTCGCCAGCCGAGCAGTACTTC CASRSCLQPSPAEQYF
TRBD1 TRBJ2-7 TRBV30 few TGTGCCTGGAGTACCGGGACAGGGAATGGTCCCTACGAGCAGTACTTC CAWSTGTGNGPYEQYF
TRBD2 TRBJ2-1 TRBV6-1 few TGTGCCAGCAGTGACATGGCGGCTAGCGGGACATATGAGCAGTTCTTC CASSDMAASGTYEQFF
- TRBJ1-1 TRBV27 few TGTGCCAGCAGTTCCCCGGGAGGGATGAACACTGAAGCTTTCTTT CASSSPGGMNTEAFF
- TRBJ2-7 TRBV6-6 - TGTGCCAGCAGCTCAGACGGGGGCTCGACCTCCTACGAGCAGTACTTC CASSSDGGSTSYEQYF
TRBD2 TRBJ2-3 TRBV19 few TGTGCCAGTAGGGGGACTAGCGCCGTTACGCAGTATTTT CASRGTSAVTQYF
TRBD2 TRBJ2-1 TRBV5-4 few TGTGCCAGCAGCCTCCAATTAGCGGGAGTGGATGAGCAGTTCTTC CASSLQLAGVDEQFF
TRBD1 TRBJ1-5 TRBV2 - TGTGCCAGCAGTGCGGGACAGGGGGATCAGCCCCAGCATTTT CASSAGQGDQPQHF
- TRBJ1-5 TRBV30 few TGTGCCTGGGCCACAGGTAGAGGCAATCAGCCCCAGCATTTT CAWATGRGNQPQHF
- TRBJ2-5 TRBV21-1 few TGTGCCAGCAGCCCCGACGTCGACAGGGAAGGGAAGGGAGAGACCCAGTACTTC CASSPDVDREGKGETQYF
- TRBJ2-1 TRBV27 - TGTGCCAGCAGTCCCCTCTTAGCCTACAATGAGCAGTTCTTC CASSPLLAYNEQFF
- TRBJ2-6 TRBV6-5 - TGTGCCAGCACCGGCAGACTCTCTGGGGCCAACGTCCTGACTTTC CASTGRLSGANVLTF
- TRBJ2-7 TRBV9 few TGTGCCAGCAGCGCGACCCTTCCCGGGTCCGGAGGGTCCTACGAGCAGTACTTC CASSATLPGSGGSYEQYF
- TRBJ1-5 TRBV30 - TGTGCCTGGAGCGGGGGAGGGGGTCAGCCCCAGCATTTT CAWSGGGGQPQHF
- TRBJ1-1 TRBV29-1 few TGCAGCGTTTTAAGAGGGCTGAACACTGAAGCTTTCTTT CSVLRGLNTEAFF
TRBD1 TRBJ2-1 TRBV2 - TGTGCCTCAGGAGGGGACAGGGATATTTCGGGGAGGCAGTTCTTC CASGGDRDISGRQFF
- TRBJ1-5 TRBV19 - TGTGCCAGTAGTAAGGCGAATCAGCCCCAGCATTTT CASSKANQPQHF